This entry is about one TCR beta chain. The CDR3 totals 18 residues. Trimming shortened V by 3 bases and J by 10 bases, and 25 bases separated the two germline ends. Germline values: CDR1 MGHRA, CDR2 YSYEKL. This record belongs to a study of blood T cell repertoires in COVID-19. Study information: COVID-19 samples collected from the United States, Italy and Spain covered acute and convalescent phases. T cells, B-cell-depleted T cells, or PBMCs supplied cDNA or gDNA.

In the authors' workflow: Amplification of reference gene primers was used by the study to estimate nucleated cell counts. Here immunoSEQ multiplex PCR was the method, and the copy in TCRdb shows in-frame clones only, minus some. V, J and clone size are those of that table, while D and trimming were read from the DNA. The sample holds around 300,000 clones, 85% to 90% seen once. The clonotype comes from a woman aged 35 to 49 with acute or convalescent COVID-19. The genes are TRBV4-1 and TRBJ1-6, with a weak D call TRBD1 (5 bases). Sequences were obtained from peripheral blood. CDR3 amino acids: CASSQPPRYDGGRSPLHF. The CDR3, as DNA: TGCGCCAGCAGCCAGCCTCCCCGTTATGACGGGGGTCGATCACCCCTCCACTTT.